The clone carrying this TCR beta chain was detected only once. As yet, its antigen is unknown. This entry belongs to a study of OX40 agonist ivuxolimab in advanced cancers. Across the study: Ivuxolimab, an agonist antibody against OX40 (CD134), was given to patients. Dose-escalation subjects each had hepatocellular carcinoma, melanoma, renal cell or head and neck cancer. Whole-study findings and limits: Expanded clones belonging to CD8+ T cells outnumbered, on average, those of CD4+. CD4+ and CD8+ T cells in blood underwent clonal expansion by week 6 at 0.1 to 3.0 mg/kg.

Libraries were prepared by immunoSEQ multiplex PCR; TCRdb keeps only in-frame clonotypes and omits some of them. Of some 71,000 clones in the sample, roughly 84% were seen once. The germline V gene encodes CDR1 LNHDA and CDR2 SQIVND (reference sequence). CDR3 size: 11 residues. The germline V and J ends were trimmed by 5 bases and 4 bases, with 5 bases remaining between them. The V gene is TRBV19, the J gene TRBJ2-5; D not certain. This receptor was taken from an adult with an advanced solid tumor such as melanoma, head and neck, liver or kidney cancer. Sample: CD4+ or CD8+ T cells sorted from blood, taken in a trial of the OX40 agonist ivuxolimab. DNA of the CDR3: TGTGCCAGTAGTCGAAGAGAGACCCAGTACTTC. Amino acids: CASSRRETQYF. The entire variable domain, with the rest obtained from reference TRBV19 and TRBJ2-5, is as follows: DGGITQSPKYLFRKEGQNVTLSCEQNLNHDAMYWYRQDPGQGLRLIYYSQIVNDFQKGDIAEGYSVSREKKESFPLTVTSAQKNPTAFYLCASSRRETQYFGPGTRLLVL.